This T cell receptor (beta chain) was recovered during a study of T cells in Graves' hyperthyroidism and ophthalmopathy (dated by TCRdb to about 2019). Regarding the research as a whole: To identify distinguishing TCR V-J signatures, a discovery cohort of 100 or so patients was used, comprising 43 with Graves' ophthalmopathy and 55 to 65 with stable Graves' hyperthyroidism. Prospective prediction of ophthalmopathy was tested in an independent validation cohort of about 19 hyperthyroidism patients and approximately 17 patients who later progressed to ophthalmopathy. For training and testing, the approximately 92 patients in the discovery cohort were randomly divided in a 7:3 ratio. Thyroid tissue and blood T-cell repertoires from more than five Graves' hyperthyroidism patients were also compared in the study. After sampling, hyperthyroidism patients received methimazole starting at 30 mg daily, and ophthalmopathy patients received high-dose intravenous methylprednisolone. The paper reports TCR Vbeta CDR3 sequencing of about 140 peripheral blood samples: some 41 ophthalmopathy, about 75 hyperthyroidism and approximately 17 progressor patients.

In this sample, this clonotype turned up many times. Its antigen specificity is not known. No much larger clonotype is one base removed from it; base qualities were not supplied. Study-wide findings and limitations: A model built on a 13 V-J signature distinguished ophthalmopathy from stable hyperthyroidism, reaching approximately 89% sensitivity and about 81% specificity in cross-validation and 80%/75% in testing. No statistical method was used to set the sample size in advance, and investigators knew the group allocation. In validation, the model predicted progression to ophthalmopathy a median of about 6.8 months before onset, with roughly 71% sensitivity and nearly 75% specificity. Most expanded thyroid clonotypes (frequency above 0.001) were also found in blood, which suggests that blood repertoires may mirror thyroid immune responses.

Stable Graves' hyperthyroidism was defined as no progression to ophthalmopathy during 18 months of follow-up. Hyperthyroidism patients were newly diagnosed, with disease duration under 2 months, and aged 18 to 65 years. Patients with uncontrolled infections, other autoimmune diseases, pregnancy or lactation were excluded. Clinical symptoms, serum thyroxine and TRAb, thyroid ultrasound, and orbital computed tomography formed the basis for the diagnoses. Total RNA was extracted with Trizol reagent, and quality was checked on an Agilent 2100 Bioanalyzer. V is clipped by 5 bases and J by 4 bases, and the sequence between their germline boundaries is 11 bases long. Per the germline V gene, SGHTA is the CDR1 and FQGTGA is the CDR2. From the cysteine up to the phenylalanine, the CDR3 has a length of 13 residues. The read is trimmed to its CDR3 DNA, 39 bases read in frame from base 1. TCR beta CDR3 regions were amplified from RNA transcripts. A first-round RT-PCR of the TCR CDR3 used the HTBI primer set with the Qiagen OneStep RT-PCR kit. The libraries were constructed in a second round of multiplex PCR and then size-selected and purified. Sequencing of the libraries was done on an Illumina HiSeq2000 using paired-end 100 bp reads. In the authors' own workflow: SOAPnuke was used to process the raw data, with reads discarded if the reads contained adapters or uncalled bases, had a mean Phred below 15, or lacked an exact constant-primer or identifier match. COPE v1.2.5 was used to merge the high-quality paired reads, and each unique nucleotide sequence was defined as a clonotype. MiTCR v1.1 was used to align clonotypes to the IMGT TRBV, TRBD and TRBJ reference segments. Only V-J combinations with frequency above 0.0001, covering about 99% of repertoires, were analysed. The TCS score was defined as F50 (clonal expansion) divided by E x V (chaos), with BLOSUM62-based TCRdist calculated between CDR3 peptides within each V-J. Welch's t-statistics and random forest reduced around 520 V-J features to 13, which were used in a naive Bayes classifier (R e1071). Thyroid-blood repertoire similarity was quantified with the Morisita-Horn index. TCRdb ran its own pipeline on the public reads, namely fastp trimming at Q25 and MiXCR clone calling, and kept in-frame beta chains. Rows are combined by CDR3 protein, so each entry shows the most common genes and DNA. TCRdb's processing, not the authors', yielded these V and J calls. Across this sample there are about 540,000 distinct CDR3 sequences, with more than 45% seen only once. Of the sample, around 7.7% falls within the top ten clones.

What was sequenced was peripheral blood or thyroid tissue (not recorded which). This TCR derives from a young woman with Graves' hyperthyroidism. The sequence is built from TRBV7-3 and TRBJ2-5, with TRBD2 as a weak D call on 5 bases. The CDR3 loop reads CASSRGVLETQYF. DNA sequence: TGTGCCAGCAGCCGGGGAGTTCTAGAGACCCAGTACTTC.